The 31 T cell receptor beta chains below all came from one sample that was sequenced in a study of metastatic and nonmetastatic thyroid tumors. All patients were treatment-naive before thyroid surgery. TCRdb ran MiXCR on the PCR reads. The profile shows 15,000 to 20,000 clones, 22% of them singletons. The sample was adjacent normal tissue. The receptors stem from a female donor with papillary thyroid cancer or a benign thyroid nodule (not recorded which). Some clones in this sample may be carry-over from other donors' samples.

V and J are TRBV5-1 and TRBJ2-7; no definite D call. Germline V lookup: CDR1 SGHRS, CDR2 YFSETQ. This CDR3 spans 12 amino acids. V lost 1 base, J lost 3 bases, and 5 bases lay in between. The CDR3 is CASSLLGYEQYF. The CDR3 DNA sequence: TGCGCCAGCAGCTTGTTAGGCTACGAGCAGTACTTC.

The chain links TRBV10-3 to TRBJ2-5; the D gene is possibly TRBD1 (5 bases). The CDR3 is 16 residues long. Trimming pared 4 bases from V and 1 base from J, leaving 16 bases between. The germline V gene has CDR1 ENHRY and CDR2 SYGVKD. Here the CDR3 reads CAISGPRTGPQETQYF. In nucleotides, the CDR3 is TGTGCCATCAGTGGCCCCCGTACAGGACCCCAAGAGACCCAGTACTTC.

Worth noting for this clone: The germline gene is not matched at one end of the junction; a read error may be the cause. The chain employs TRBV12-5 and TRBJ1-1, with a weak D call TRBD1 (5 bases). This CDR3 comprises 11 residues. From germline, CDR1 is LGHNT and CDR2 FRNRAP. CDR3 nucleotides: TGTGCTAGTGGATTGGGGACGGTGGCTTTCTTT. Its protein is CASGLGTVAFF.

This clone was detected only a few times. This CDR3 reads CASSLGWYGYTF. DNA of the CDR3: TGTGCCAGCAGTTTAGGGTGGTATGGCTACACCTTC. The chain carries TRBV6-5 and TRBJ1-2, with unresolved D. Trimming removed 4 bases from V and 5 bases from J, with 8 bases in between. The CDR3 runs to 12 residues. The germline V gene has CDR1 MNHEY and CDR2 SVGAGI.

V usage is TRBV20-1 and J usage is TRBJ2-1, with TRBD2 identical over 8 bases. The better agreement between TRBJ2-7 and the DNA end casts doubt on the J call. CDR3 length: 15 amino acids. The germline V gene has CDR1 DFQATT and CDR2 SNEGSKA (reference sequence). The chain's CDR3 is CSASGLSGGPNEQYF. The CDR3, as DNA: TGCAGTGCTAGTGGACTATCGGGAGGGCCTAATGAGCAGTACTTC.

This chain links TRBV13 with TRBJ1-2; TRBD1 might be the D (5 bases). V shed 2 bases and J shed 4 bases, with 26 bases lying between them. The CDR3 extends over 19 amino acids. The V gene's germline CDR1 is PRHDT and CDR2 FYEKMQ (reference sequence). The CDR3 sequence is CASSLSPGGADALSYGYTF. CDR3 nucleotide sequence: TGTGCCAGCAGCTTAAGCCCTGGGGGAGCGGATGCCCTGAGCTATGGCTACACCTTC.

This clone is medium-sized (0.01 to 0.1%) in the sample. J is TRBJ1-2 and V is TRBV6-6; D possibly corresponds to TRBD1 (5 bases). The germline gives CDR1 MNHNY, CDR2 SVGAGI (reference sequence). V was trimmed by 3 bases and J by 1 base, leaving 12 bases between them. The CDR3 contains 15 residues. CDR3 amino acids: CASSYQGPINYGYTF. The CDR3 coding sequence is TGTGCCAGCAGTTATCAGGGTCCCATTAACTATGGCTACACCTTC.

This clone was found a few times. The gene calls are TRBV10-2 and TRBJ2-3; 7 bases are shared with TRBD2. Germline CDR1 and CDR2: WSHSY and SAAADI. The CDR3 has 15 residues. The V and J ends lost 0 bases and 6 bases, in that order; junction bases with no gene match: 6. The CDR3 nucleotides read TGCGCCAGCAGTGAGTCAGGGGCGGGAGTTGATACGCAGTATTTT. It specifies CASSESGAGVDTQYF.

This clone was seen many times. The chain combines TRBV6-4 with TRBJ2-1; 9 bases are shared with TRBD1. The CDR3 has 17 residues. V lost 5 bases, J lost 9 bases, and 17 bases stayed unmatched. Germline CDR1 and CDR2: MRHNA and SNTAGT. The CDR3: CASSKQGAGFGLIEQFF. As DNA, the CDR3 is TGTGCCAGCAGTAAACAGGGGGCCGGGTTCGGTTTGATTGAGCAGTTCTTC.

V is TRBV30 and J is TRBJ2-3; D is possibly TRBD1 (5 bases). Trimming shortened V by 2 bases and J by 3 bases, and 12 bases separated the two germline ends. Germline CDR1 and CDR2: GTSNPN and SVGIG (reference sequence). The CDR3 runs to 14 residues. The CDR3 DNA sequence: TGTGCCTGGAGTCAGGGCGTGGGTACAGATACGCAGTATTTT. The encoded protein is CAWSQGVGTDTQYF.

The rearrangement links TRBV6-5 to TRBJ2-1; D uncertain. The V and J ends lost 0 bases and 3 bases respectively, with 12 bases between them. Germline assignment: CDR1 MNHEY and CDR2 SVGAGI. The CDR3 runs 16 residues. In nucleotides, the CDR3 is TGTGCCAGCAGTTACTCGATGGCACGAGGCTACAATGAGCAGTTCTTC. Its protein product is CASSYSMARGYNEQFF.

This clone was detected many times. CDR3 loop: CASSLNSNQPQHF. DNA of the CDR3: TGTGCCAGCAGTTTAAATAGCAATCAGCCCCAGCATTTT. The chain carries TRBV12-3 or TRBV12-4 and TRBJ1-5; D uncertain. V dropped 2 bases and J dropped 0 bases, with 2 bases sitting between them. The CDR3 is made up of 13 amino acids.

This clone was picked up a small number of times. This chain joins TRBV24-1 and TRBJ2-1; 9 bases are a match to TRBD2. This CDR3 spans 17 amino acids. V lost 3 bases, J lost 10 bases, and 15 bases stayed unmatched. In germline, CDR1 is KGHDR, CDR2 SFDVKD. CDR3 in amino acids: CATSDVRGSGSSEEQFF. The CDR3 nucleotides are TGTGCCACCAGTGATGTTAGAGGTAGCGGGAGTTCGGAAGAGCAGTTCTTC.

Points on this clone: The likely explanation is a read error, given a far larger clone one base away. The chain links TRBV7-3 to TRBJ2-1; 9 bases align to TRBD2. With 0 bases clipped from V and 7 bases from J, the junction kept 10 bases outside the gene matches. Germline CDR1 is SGHTA and CDR2 is FQGTGA. The CDR3 has 17 residues. CDR3 bases: TGTGCCAGCAGCTTAACCCCAGTGATCCTAGCGGGAAATGAGCAGTTCTTC. As protein: CASSLTPVILAGNEQFF.

The chain recombines TRBV5-4 with TRBJ2-7; D remains ambiguous. The germline V and J ends were trimmed by 4 bases and 0 bases, with 8 bases remaining between them. The germline gives CDR1 SGHNT, CDR2 YYREEE (reference sequence). CDR3 length: 13 amino acids. The CDR3 loop is CASSSTISYEQYF. In DNA form, the CDR3 reads TGTGCCAGCAGCAGCACGATCTCCTACGAGCAGTACTTC.

The chain couples TRBV2 to TRBJ2-3; D remains ambiguous. V lost 9 bases and J 4 bases, leaving 17 bases between the germline ends. There are 14 residues in the CDR3. In germline, CDR1 is SNHLY, CDR2 FYNNEI. The CDR3 DNA reads TGTGCCAGGGAGAGCTCCCGAGGCGCAGATACGCAGTATTTT. It codes for CARESSRGADTQYF.

The rearrangement uses TRBV10-3 and TRBJ2-1; 9 nucleotides line up with TRBD2. V was pared by 8 bases and J by 9 bases, with 8 bases of the junction left unmatched. The CDR3 sequence is 13 residues long. The germline V gene encodes CDR1 ENHRY and CDR2 SYGVKD. CDR3 in DNA: TGTGCCATCTCCGCGGGAGGGTTGGTTGAGCAGTTCTTC. Protein product: CAISAGGLVEQFF.

As regards this clone: The same CDR3 also results from other DNA sequences found in this sample. The chain has TRBV6-4 and TRBJ2-1; D remains unclear. CDR3 length: 15 amino acids. Germline V gene sequence: CDR1 MRHNA, CDR2 SNTAGT. Trimming took off 3 bases at V and 0 bases at J, with 9 bases between the two ends. CDR3 loop: CASSEQPSSYNEQFF. Written as DNA, the CDR3 is TGTGCCAGCAGTGAGCAGCCGAGCTCCTACAATGAGCAGTTCTTC.

Turning to this clone: One end of the junction is discordant with germline, which a read error may explain. This chain links TRBV20-1 with TRBJ2-5; TRBD2 matches 10 bases. Germline-derived CDR1 and CDR2 are DFQATT and SNEGSKA (reference sequence). CDR3 size: 16 residues. The CDR3 DNA reads TGCAGTGATAGGGGAACTAGCGGGGTGGTCCGGGAGACCAAGTACTTC. It codes for CSDRGTSGVVRETKYF.

The chain joins TRBV2 to TRBJ2-3, with 9 nucleotides matching TRBD2. J gave up 1 base and V 0 bases, and 8 bases lay outside the gene matches. The germline CDR1 and CDR2 sequences are SNHLY and FYNNEI. The CDR3 covers 18 residues. This CDR3 reads CASSEALGGRAGTDTQYF. The CDR3 region has the DNA TGTGCCAGCAGTGAAGCGCTTGGCGGGAGGGCGGGCACAGATACGCAGTATTTT.

This clone came up a few times. The chain recombines TRBV7-9 with TRBJ2-1; 9 nucleotides match TRBD2. The CDR3 spans 19 residues. Germline loops: CDR1 SEHNR, CDR2 FQNEAQ (reference sequence). V gave up 2 bases and J gave up 3 bases; unmatched junction bases: 14. CDR3 region: CASSLSRVQAGGLYNEQFF. CDR3 DNA sequence: TGTGCCAGCAGCTTAAGCAGGGTCCAAGCGGGGGGACTCTACAATGAGCAGTTCTTC.

The chain links TRBV2 to TRBJ1-1; D is undetermined. Germline V gene data show CDR1 as SNHLY and CDR2 as FYNNEI. The length of the CDR3 is 11 residues. V was pared by 6 bases and J by 5 bases, with 7 bases between. CDR3 region: CASRVRTEAFF. For the CDR3, the DNA is TGTGCCAGCAGAGTAAGGACTGAAGCTTTCTTT.

This sequence joins TRBV14 and TRBJ1-6, with D possibly matching TRBD1 (5 bases). V was pared by 4 bases and J by 6 bases, with 7 bases between. This CDR3 is built from 13 residues. Germline CDR1 SGHDN, CDR2 FVKESK. The CDR3 DNA reads as TGTGCCAGCAGCCGCGACAGTAATTCACCCCTCCACTTT. Protein: CASSRDSNSPLHF.

This clone was observed a few times. This chain links TRBV12-3 or TRBV12-4 with TRBJ2-7; the D is unclear. The CDR3 has 14 residues. Trimming stripped 1 base from V and 0 bases from J, with 7 bases between. CDR3 protein: CASSLDQLSYEQYF. In DNA, the CDR3 is TGTGCCAGCAGTTTAGATCAGCTCTCCTACGAGCAGTACTTC.

Only a few counts were recorded for this clone. Sequence at one end of the junction differs from germline and may be a read error. The CDR3: CASSHRPHVASGDTQCF. CDR3 coding DNA: TGTGCCAGCAGTCATCGCCCACATGTAGCGAGCGGGGATACGCAGTGTTTT. V usage is TRBV6-1 and J usage is TRBJ2-3; 7 nucleotides match TRBD2. The CDR3 sequence is 17 residues long. The germline CDR1 and CDR2 sequences are MNHNS and SASEGT.

Many counts were recorded for this clone. At one boundary the junction diverges from the germline segment, which might be a read error. The chain couples TRBV15 to TRBJ2-5, with D tentatively TRBD2 (6 bases). In germline, CDR1 is LNHNV, CDR2 YYDKDF (reference sequence). This CDR3 has 15 residues. The CDR3 region is CVTSRGVAEQETQYF. The CDR3 coding sequence is TGTGTCACCAGCAGAGGGGTAGCGGAACAAGAGACCCAGTACTTC.

This clone was seen only a few times. The chain combines TRBV15 with TRBJ1-4; D is unclear. There are 15 residues in the CDR3. Germline V gene sequence: CDR1 LNHNV, CDR2 YYDKDF (reference sequence). Trimming left V 3 bases short and J 0 bases short, with 8 bases between. CDR3 bases: TGTGCCACCAGCAGCTACATCGCAACTAATGAAAAACTGTTTTTT. It encodes CATSSYIATNEKLFF.

The rearrangement uses TRBV14 and TRBJ1-6, with a possible D match to TRBD1 (5 bases). With 0 bases removed from V and 4 bases from J, the gap between germline ends came to 7 bases. There are 15 residues in the CDR3. CDR1 is SGHDN and CDR2 is FVKESK in the germline V gene. Here the CDR3 DNA reads TGTGCCAGCAGCCAAGAGAAGGGGTATAATTCACCCCTCCACTTT. Its protein is CASSQEKGYNSPLHF.

The rearrangement joins TRBV30 to TRBJ1-2, with 7 bases fitting TRBD1. CDR1 is GTSNPN and CDR2 is SVGIG in the germline V gene (reference sequence). Trimming took 8 bases from V and 1 from J; bases not matched to a gene: 1. CDR3 length: 11 amino acids. The CDR3 sequence is CAGDSNYGYTF. CDR3 nucleotide sequence: TGTGCCGGGGACAGTAACTATGGCTACACCTTC.

The V gene is TRBV5-1, the J gene TRBJ2-3; D perhaps matches TRBD1 (7 bases). Germline CDR1 is SGHRS and CDR2 is YFSETQ. This CDR3 has 15 residues. Trimming stripped 4 bases from V and 7 bases from J, with 19 bases between. The CDR3 protein is CASSTEGAGGYTQYF. The DNA of the CDR3 is TGCGCCAGCAGCACGGAGGGGGCAGGGGGGTATACGCAGTATTTT.

This clone was recorded a few times. V and J are TRBV28 and TRBJ2-1, with D perhaps matching TRBD1 (5 bases). The CDR3 is 13 residues long. Germline CDR1 MDHEN, CDR2 SYDVKM. V dropped 3 bases and J dropped 9 bases, with 12 bases sitting between them. CDR3 region: CASSFQGLLEQFF. CDR3 bases: TGTGCCAGCAGTTTTCAGGGTCTGCTTGAGCAGTTCTTC.